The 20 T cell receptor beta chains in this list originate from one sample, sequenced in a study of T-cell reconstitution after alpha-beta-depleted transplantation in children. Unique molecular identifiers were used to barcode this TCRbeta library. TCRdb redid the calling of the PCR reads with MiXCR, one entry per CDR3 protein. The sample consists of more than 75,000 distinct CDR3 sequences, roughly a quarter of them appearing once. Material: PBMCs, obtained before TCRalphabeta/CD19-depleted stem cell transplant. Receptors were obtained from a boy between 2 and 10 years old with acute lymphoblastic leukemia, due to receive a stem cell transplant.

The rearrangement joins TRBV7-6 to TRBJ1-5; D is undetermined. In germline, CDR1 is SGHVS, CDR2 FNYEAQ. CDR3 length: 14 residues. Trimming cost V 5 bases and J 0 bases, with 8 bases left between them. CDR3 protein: CASSPEGSNQPQHF. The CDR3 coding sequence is TGTGCCAGCAGCCCAGAGGGTAGCAATCAGCCCCAGCATTTT.

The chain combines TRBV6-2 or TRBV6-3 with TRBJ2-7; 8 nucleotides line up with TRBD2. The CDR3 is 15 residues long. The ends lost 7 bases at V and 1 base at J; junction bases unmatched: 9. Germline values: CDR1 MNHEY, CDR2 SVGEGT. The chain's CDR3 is CASNPLAGTSYEQYF. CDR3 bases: TGTGCCAGCAACCCGTTAGCGGGAACTTCCTACGAGCAGTACTTC.

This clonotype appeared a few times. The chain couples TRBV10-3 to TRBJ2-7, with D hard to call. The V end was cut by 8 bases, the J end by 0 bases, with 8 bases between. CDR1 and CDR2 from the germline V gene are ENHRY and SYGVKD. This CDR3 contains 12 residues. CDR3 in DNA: TGTGCCATCGGAATTAACTCCTACGAGCAGTACTTC. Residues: CAIGINSYEQYF.

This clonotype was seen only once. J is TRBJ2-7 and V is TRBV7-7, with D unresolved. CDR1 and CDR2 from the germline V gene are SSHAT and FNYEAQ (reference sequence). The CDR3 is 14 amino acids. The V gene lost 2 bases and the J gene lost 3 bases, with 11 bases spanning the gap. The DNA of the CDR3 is TGTGCCAGCAGCTTAAAGGCCGCTAACTACGAGCAGTACTTC. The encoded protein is CASSLKAANYEQYF.

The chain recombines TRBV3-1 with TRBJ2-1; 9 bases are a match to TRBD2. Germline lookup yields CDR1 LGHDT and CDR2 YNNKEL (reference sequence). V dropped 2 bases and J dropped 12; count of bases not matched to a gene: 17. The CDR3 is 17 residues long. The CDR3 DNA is TGTGCCAGCAGCCAATCGGGACTAGCCATTTCGACGGCCGTGCAGTTCTTC. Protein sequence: CASSQSGLAISTAVQFF.

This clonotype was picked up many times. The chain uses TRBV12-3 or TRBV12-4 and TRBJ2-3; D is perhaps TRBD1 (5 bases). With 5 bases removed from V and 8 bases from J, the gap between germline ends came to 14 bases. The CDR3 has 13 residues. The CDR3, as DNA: TGTGCCAGCAGTCAGCAAGGGGTGGGTACGCAGTATTTT. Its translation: CASSQQGVGTQYF.

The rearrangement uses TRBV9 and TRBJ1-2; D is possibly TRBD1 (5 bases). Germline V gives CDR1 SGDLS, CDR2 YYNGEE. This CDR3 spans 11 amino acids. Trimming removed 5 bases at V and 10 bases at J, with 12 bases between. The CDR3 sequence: CASRQGVLYTF. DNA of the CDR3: TGTGCCAGCAGGCAAGGGGTTCTCTACACCTTC.

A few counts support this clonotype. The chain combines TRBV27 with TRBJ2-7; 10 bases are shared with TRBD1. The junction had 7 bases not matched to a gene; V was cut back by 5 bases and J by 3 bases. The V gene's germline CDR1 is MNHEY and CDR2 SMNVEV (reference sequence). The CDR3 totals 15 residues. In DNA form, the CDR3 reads TGTGCCAGCAGTCTAAGACAGGGGGCGCGCTACGAGCAGTACTTC. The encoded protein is CASSLRQGARYEQYF.

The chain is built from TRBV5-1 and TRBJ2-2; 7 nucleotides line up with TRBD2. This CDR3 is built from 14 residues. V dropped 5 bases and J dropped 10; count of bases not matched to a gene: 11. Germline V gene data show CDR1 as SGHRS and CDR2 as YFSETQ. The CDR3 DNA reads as TGCGCCAGCAGTGCTAGCGGATGGGACCAGGAGCTGTTTTTT. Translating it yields CASSASGWDQELFF.

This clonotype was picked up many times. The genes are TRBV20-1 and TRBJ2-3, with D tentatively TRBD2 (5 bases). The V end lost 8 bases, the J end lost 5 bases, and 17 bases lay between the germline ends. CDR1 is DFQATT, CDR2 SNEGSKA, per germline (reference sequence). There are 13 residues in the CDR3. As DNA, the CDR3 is TGCAGTCCCACCGGGGTCACAGAAGATACGCAGTATTTT. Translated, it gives CSPTGVTEDTQYF.

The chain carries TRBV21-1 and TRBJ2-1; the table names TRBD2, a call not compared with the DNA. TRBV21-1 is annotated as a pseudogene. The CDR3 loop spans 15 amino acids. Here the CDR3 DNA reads TGTGCCAGCAGCAAAGGGACTAGCTCCTACAATGAGCAGTTCTTC. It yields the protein CASSKGTSSYNEQFF.

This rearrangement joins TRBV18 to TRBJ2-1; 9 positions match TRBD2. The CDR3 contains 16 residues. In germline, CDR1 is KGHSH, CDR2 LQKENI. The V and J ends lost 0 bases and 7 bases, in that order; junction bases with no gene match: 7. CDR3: CASSPPTAGGGNEQFF. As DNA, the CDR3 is TGTGCCAGCTCACCACCGACAGCGGGAGGTGGTAATGAGCAGTTCTTC.

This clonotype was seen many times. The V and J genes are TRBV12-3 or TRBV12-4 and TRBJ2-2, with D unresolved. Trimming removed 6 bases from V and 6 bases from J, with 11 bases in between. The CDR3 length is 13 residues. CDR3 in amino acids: CASRPSNSGELFF. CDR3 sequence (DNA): TGTGCCAGCAGGCCCTCAAATTCCGGGGAGCTGTTTTTT.

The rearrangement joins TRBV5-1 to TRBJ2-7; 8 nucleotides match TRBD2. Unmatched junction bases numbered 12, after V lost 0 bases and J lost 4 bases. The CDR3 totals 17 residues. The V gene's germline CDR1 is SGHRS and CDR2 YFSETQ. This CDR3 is CASSLGLLAEPFYEQYF. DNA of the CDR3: TGCGCCAGCAGCTTGGGATTACTAGCGGAGCCTTTTTACGAGCAGTACTTC.

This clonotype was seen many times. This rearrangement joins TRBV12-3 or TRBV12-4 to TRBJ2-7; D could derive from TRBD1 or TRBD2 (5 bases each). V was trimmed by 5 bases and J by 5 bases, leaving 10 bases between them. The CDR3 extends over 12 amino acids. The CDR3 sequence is CASSIRDHEQYF. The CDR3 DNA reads TGTGCCAGCAGTATCCGGGACCACGAGCAGTACTTC.

The CDR3 DNA sequence: TGCAGTGCCGAAACGCGGGAGTTCTACGAGCAGTACTTC. It specifies CSAETREFYEQYF. This chain joins TRBV20-1 and TRBJ2-7, with TRBD2 identical over 7 bases. Germline loops: CDR1 DFQATT, CDR2 SNEGSKA (reference sequence). Trimming removed 6 bases from V and 3 bases from J; junction bases left unmatched: 8. The CDR3 extends over 13 amino acids.

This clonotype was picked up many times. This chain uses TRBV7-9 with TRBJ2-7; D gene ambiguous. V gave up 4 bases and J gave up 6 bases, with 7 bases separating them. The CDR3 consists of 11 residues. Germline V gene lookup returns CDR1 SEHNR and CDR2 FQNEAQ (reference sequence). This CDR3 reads CASSSRVEQYF. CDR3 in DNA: TGTGCCAGCAGCTCTAGGGTCGAGCAGTACTTC.

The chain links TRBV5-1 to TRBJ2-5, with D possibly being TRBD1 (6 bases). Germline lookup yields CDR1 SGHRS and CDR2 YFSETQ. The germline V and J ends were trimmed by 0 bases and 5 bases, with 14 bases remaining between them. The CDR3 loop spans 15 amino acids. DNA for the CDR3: TGCGCCAGCAGCTTGGGAATACAGGGTTTGGAGACCCAGTACTTC. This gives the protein CASSLGIQGLETQYF.

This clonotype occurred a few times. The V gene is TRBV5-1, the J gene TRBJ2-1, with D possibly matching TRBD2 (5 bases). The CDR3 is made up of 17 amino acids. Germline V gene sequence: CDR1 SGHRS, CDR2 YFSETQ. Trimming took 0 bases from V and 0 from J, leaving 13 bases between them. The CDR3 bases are TGCGCCAGCAGCTTGGAAGTAGCGCCGAGCTCCTACAATGAGCAGTTCTTC. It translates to CASSLEVAPSSYNEQFF.

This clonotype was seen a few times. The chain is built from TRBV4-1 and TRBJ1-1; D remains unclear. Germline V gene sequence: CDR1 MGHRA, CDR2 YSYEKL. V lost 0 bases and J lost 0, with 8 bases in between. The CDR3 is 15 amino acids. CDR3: CASSQEEGVNTEAFF. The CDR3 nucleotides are TGCGCCAGCAGCCAAGAAGAGGGAGTGAACACTGAAGCTTTCTTT.